The rows below give T cell receptor beta chains drawn from one sample of a study of shared clonotypes between healthy human individuals. TCRdb's copy holds only in-frame clones and misses some; the assay was immunoSEQ multiplex PCR. The sample yields 2.3 million or so clones, approximately 93% seen once. Sequencing was carried out using naive CD4+ T cells from PBMCs. The source of these receptors is a man younger than 35 in good health. Some clones in this sample may be carry-over from other donors' samples. CDR3s include the opening cysteine and the closing phenylalanine or tryptophan. The order of the fields is clone size, V gene, J gene, CDR3 protein. Some rows have no size entry. The others give once, few or many, or a class for an expanded clone.

size: -; V: TRBV7-8; J: TRBJ2-7; CDR3: CASSQRSSAGGVYEQYF
size: -; V: TRBV4-1; J: TRBJ1-2; CDR3: CASSQDSGSRSGSF
size: -; V: TRBV27; J: TRBJ2-1; CDR3: CASSFLAVSSYNEQFF
size: -; V: TRBV6-1; J: TRBJ1-5; CDR3: CASSAGRTDQPQHF
size: once; V: TRBV10-1; J: TRBJ2-3; CDR3: CASSEFPVRSSGDTQYF
size: once; V: TRBV30; J: TRBJ1-2; CDR3: CAWTENYGYTF
size: -; V: TRBV7-3; J: TRBJ2-1; CDR3: CASSLGRTGYNEQFF
size: -; V: TRBV5-4; J: TRBJ2-7; CDR3: CASIPQGGRDEQYF
size: -; V: TRBV9; J: TRBJ1-3; CDR3: CASSDTGNTIYF
size: -; V: TRBV15; J: TRBJ1-2; CDR3: CATSRGGGLFYGYTF
size: -; V: TRBV5-6; J: TRBJ1-1; CDR3: CASSSGRLMNTEAFF